This TCR beta chain was identified during a study of T cell responses to AZD1222 COVID-19 vaccine. Study as a whole: Second doses at about 4 or about 12 weeks were pooled.

Study results and caveats: Unmutated variant regions reportedly attract nearly half of all spike-specific TCRs. Vaccination with two AZD1222 doses was followed by a rise in Spike-specific TCR breadth and depth. Clonal diversity was possibly underestimated, and the donors were mostly white British, with more females.

Details on this clone: What it binds is unknown.

The V end lost 7 bases, the J end lost 0 bases, and 10 bases lay between the germline ends. Germline V gene data show CDR1 as SGHTA and CDR2 as FQGNSA. The CDR3 runs 15 residues. Only in-frame clones appear in the TCRdb table, and some are missing; sequencing was by immunoSEQ multiplex PCR. The sample lists some 140,000 clones; more than 90% were seen once. The J gene is TRBJ1-6, the V gene TRBV7-2; D call uncertain. The sample here was peripheral blood, taken on day 0 of AZD1222 vaccination. The source is an adult in good health. CDR3 nucleotides: TGTGCCAGCACCCAGATTCGCTCCTATAATTCACCCCTCCACTTT. Translated, it gives CASTQIRSYNSPLHF.